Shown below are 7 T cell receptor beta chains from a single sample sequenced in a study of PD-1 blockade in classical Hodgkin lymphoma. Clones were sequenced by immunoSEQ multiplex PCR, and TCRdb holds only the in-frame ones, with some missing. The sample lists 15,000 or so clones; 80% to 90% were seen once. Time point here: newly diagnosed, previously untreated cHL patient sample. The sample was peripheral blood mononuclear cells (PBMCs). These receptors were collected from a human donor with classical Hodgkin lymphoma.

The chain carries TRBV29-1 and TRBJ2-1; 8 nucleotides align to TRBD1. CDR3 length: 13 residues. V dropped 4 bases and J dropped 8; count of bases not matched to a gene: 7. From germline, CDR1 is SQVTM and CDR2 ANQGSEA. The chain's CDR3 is CSVATGVWDEQFF. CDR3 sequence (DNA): TGCAGCGTTGCGACAGGGGTTTGGGATGAGCAGTTCTTC.

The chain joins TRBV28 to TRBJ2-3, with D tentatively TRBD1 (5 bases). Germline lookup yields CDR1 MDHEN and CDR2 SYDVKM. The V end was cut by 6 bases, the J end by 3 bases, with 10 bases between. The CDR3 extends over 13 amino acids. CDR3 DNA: TGTGCCAGCAGCCCAGGGTTTACAGATACGCAGTATTTT. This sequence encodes CASSPGFTDTQYF.

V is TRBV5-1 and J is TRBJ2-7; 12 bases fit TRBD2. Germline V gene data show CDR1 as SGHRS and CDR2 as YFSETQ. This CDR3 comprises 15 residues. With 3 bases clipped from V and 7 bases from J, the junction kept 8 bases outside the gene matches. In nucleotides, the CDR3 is TGCGCCAGCAGCTCTAGCGGGAGGGCCTCAGGGGAGCAGTACTTC. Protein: CASSSSGRASGEQYF.

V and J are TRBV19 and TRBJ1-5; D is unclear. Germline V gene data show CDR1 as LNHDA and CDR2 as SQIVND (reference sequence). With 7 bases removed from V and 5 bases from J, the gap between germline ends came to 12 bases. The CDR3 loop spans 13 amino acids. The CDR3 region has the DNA TGTGCCAGTAAAAGGGCAGAGTATCAGCCCCAGCATTTT. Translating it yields CASKRAEYQPQHF.

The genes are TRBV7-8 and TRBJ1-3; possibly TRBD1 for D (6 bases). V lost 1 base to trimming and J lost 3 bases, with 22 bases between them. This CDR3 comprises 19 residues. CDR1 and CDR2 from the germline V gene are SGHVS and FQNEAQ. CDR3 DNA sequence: TGTGCCAGCAGCTTAGATTTAGTTCGGCAACAGGGAGTTGGAAACACCATATATTTT. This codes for CASSLDLVRQQGVGNTIYF.

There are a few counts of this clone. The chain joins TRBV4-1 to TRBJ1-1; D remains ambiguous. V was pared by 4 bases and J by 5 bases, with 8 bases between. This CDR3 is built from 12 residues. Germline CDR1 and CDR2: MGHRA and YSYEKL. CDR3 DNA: TGCGCCAGCAGCCCCCCGGGGACTGAAGCTTTCTTT. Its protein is CASSPPGTEAFF.

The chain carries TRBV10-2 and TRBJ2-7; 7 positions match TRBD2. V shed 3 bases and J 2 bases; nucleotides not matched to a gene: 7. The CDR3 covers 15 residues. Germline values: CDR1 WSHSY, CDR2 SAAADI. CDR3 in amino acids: CASSDGQAGPYEQYF. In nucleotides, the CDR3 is TGCGCCAGCAGTGACGGGCAAGCGGGGCCCTACGAGCAGTACTTC.